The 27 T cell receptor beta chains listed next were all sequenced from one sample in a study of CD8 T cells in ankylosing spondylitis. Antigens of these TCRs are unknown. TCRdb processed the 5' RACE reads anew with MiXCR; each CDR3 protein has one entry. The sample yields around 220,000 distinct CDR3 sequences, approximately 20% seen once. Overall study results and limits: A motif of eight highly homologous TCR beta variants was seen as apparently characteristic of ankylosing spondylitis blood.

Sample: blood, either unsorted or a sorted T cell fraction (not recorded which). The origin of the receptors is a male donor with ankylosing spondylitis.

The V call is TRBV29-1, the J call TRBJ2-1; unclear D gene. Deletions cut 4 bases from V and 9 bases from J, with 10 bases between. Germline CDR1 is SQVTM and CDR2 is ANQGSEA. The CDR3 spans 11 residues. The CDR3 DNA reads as TGCAGCGTTGGGTCTTGGGCTGAGCAGTTCTTC. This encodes CSVGSWAEQFF.

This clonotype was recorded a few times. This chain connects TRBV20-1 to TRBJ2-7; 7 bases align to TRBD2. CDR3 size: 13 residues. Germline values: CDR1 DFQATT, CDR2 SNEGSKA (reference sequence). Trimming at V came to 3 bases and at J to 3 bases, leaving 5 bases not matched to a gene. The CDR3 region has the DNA TGCAGTGCTAGTTTTAGCGGGCTCTACGAGCAGTACTTC. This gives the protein CSASFSGLYEQYF.

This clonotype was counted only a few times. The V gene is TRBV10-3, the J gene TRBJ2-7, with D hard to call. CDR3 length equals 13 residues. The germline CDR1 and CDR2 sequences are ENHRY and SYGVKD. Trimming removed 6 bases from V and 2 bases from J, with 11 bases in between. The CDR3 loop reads CAISPAITYEQYF. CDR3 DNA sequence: TGTGCCATCAGCCCGGCCATTACCTACGAGCAGTACTTC.

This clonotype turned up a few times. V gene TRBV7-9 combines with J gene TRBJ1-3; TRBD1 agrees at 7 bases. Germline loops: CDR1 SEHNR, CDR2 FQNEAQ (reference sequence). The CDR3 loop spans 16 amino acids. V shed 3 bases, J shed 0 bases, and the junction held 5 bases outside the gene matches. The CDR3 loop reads CASSLLQGSSGNTIYF. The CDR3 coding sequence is TGTGCCAGCAGCTTGCTACAGGGGAGCTCTGGAAACACCATATATTTT. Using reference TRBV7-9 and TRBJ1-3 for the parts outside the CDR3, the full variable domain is DTGVSQNPRHKITKRGQNVTFRCDPISEHNRLYWYRQTLGQGPEFLTYFQNEAQLEKSRLLSDRFSAERPKGSFSTLEIQRTEQGDSAMYLCASSLLQGSSGNTIYFGEGSWLTVV.

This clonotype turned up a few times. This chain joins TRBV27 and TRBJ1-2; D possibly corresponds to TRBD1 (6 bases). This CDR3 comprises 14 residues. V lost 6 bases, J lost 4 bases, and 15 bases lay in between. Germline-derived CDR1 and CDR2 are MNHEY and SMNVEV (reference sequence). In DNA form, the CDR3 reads TGTGCCAGCAGATTAACAGGGTTTGTCTATGGCTACACCTTC. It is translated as CASRLTGFVYGYTF.

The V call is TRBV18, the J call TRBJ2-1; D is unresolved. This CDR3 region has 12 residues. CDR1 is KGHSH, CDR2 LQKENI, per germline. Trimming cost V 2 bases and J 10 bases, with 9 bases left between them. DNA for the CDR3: TGTGCCAGCTCACCATTGGCAGTCGAGCAGTTCTTC. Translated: CASSPLAVEQFF.

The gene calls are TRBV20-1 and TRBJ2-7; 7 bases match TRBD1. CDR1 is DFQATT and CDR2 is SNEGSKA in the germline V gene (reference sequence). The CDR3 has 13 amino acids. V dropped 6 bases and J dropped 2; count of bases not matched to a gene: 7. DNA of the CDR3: TGCAGTGCCAGACCGACAGGGACCTACGAGCAGTACTTC. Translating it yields CSARPTGTYEQYF.

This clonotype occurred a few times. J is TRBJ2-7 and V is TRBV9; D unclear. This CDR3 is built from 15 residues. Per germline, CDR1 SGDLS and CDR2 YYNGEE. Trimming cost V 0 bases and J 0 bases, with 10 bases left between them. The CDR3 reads CASSVAPGLSYEQYF. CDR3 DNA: TGTGCCAGCAGCGTAGCGCCAGGCCTCTCCTACGAGCAGTACTTC.

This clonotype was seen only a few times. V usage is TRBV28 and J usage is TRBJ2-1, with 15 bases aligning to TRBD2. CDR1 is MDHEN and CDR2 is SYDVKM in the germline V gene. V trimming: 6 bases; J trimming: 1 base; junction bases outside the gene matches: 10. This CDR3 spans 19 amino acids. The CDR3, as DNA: TGTGCCAGCAGCACTCCTGGACTAGCGGGAGGGCGATCCTACAATGAGCAGTTCTTC. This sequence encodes CASSTPGLAGGRSYNEQFF.

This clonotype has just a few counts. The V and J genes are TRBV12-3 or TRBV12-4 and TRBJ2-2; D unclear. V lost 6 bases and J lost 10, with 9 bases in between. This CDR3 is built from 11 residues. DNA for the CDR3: TGTGCCAGCAGCCAAGCACCGGAGCTGTTTTTT. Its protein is CASSQAPELFF.

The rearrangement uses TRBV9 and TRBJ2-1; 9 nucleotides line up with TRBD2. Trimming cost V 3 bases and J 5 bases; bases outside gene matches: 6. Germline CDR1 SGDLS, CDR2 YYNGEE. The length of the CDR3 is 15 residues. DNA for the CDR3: TGTGCCAGCAGCGCGAGCGGGGGGCCCAACAATGAGCAGTTCTTC. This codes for CASSASGGPNNEQFF.

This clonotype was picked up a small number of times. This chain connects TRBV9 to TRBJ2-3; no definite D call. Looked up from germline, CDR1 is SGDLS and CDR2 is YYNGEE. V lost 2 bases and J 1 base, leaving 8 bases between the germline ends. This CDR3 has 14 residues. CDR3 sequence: CASSVEQRTDTQYF. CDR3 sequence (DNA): TGTGCCAGCAGCGTCGAACAGCGCACAGATACGCAGTATTTT.

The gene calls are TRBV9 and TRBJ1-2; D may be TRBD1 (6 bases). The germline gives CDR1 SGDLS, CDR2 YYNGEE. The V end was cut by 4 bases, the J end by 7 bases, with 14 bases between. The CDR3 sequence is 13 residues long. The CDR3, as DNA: TGTGCCAGCAGCTCCGAGGGGGGGGTTGGCTACACCTTC. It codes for CASSSEGGVGYTF.

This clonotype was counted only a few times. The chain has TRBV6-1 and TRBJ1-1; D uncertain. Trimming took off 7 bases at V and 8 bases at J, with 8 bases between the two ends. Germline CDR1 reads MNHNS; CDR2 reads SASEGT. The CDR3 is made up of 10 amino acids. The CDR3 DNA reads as TGTGCCAGCACGACCGTCGAAGCTTTCTTT. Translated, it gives CASTTVEAFF.

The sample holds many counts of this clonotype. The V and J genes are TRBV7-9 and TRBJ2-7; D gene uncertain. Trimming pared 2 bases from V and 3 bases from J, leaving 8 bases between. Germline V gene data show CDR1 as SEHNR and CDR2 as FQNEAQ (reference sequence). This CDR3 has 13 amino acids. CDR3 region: CASSLRMDYEQYF. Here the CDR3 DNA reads TGTGCCAGCAGCTTACGGATGGACTACGAGCAGTACTTC. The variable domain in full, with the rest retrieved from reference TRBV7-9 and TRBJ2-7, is DTGVSQNPRHKITKRGQNVTFRCDPISEHNRLYWYRQTLGQGPEFLTYFQNEAQLEKSRLLSDRFSAERPKGSFSTLEIQRTEQGDSAMYLCASSLRMDYEQYFGPGTRLTVT.

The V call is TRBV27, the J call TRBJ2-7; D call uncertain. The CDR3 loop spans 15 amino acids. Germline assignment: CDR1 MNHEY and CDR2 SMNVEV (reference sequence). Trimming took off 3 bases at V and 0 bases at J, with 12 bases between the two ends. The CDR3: CASSFGQSSSYEQYF. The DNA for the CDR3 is TGTGCCAGCAGTTTTGGGCAGTCCAGCTCCTACGAGCAGTACTTC.

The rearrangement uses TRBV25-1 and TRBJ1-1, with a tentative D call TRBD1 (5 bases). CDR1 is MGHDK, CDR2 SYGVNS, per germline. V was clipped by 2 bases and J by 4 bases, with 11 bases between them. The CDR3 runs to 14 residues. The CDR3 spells CASSEGGEGTEAFF. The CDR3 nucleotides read TGTGCCAGCAGTGAAGGAGGGGAGGGCACTGAAGCTTTCTTT.

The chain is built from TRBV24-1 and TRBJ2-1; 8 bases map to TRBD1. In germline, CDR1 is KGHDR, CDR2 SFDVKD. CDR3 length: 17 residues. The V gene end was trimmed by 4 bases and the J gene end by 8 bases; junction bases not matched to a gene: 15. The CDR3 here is CATSEPLDRGMEDEQFF. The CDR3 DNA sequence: TGTGCCACCAGTGAGCCCCTCGACAGGGGCATGGAGGATGAGCAGTTCTTC.

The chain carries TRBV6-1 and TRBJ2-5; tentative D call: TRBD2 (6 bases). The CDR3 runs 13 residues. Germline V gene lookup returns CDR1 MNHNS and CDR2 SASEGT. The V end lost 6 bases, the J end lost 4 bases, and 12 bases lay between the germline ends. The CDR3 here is CASSGMGGETQYF. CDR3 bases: TGTGCCAGCAGCGGTATGGGGGGAGAGACCCAGTACTTC.

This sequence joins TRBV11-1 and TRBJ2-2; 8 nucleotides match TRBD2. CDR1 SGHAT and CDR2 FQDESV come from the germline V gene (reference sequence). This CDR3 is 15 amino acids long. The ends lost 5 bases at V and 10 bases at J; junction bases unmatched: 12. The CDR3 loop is CASSPHGPAGEELFF. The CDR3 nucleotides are TGTGCCAGCAGCCCCCACGGGCCAGCGGGAGAGGAGCTGTTTTTT.

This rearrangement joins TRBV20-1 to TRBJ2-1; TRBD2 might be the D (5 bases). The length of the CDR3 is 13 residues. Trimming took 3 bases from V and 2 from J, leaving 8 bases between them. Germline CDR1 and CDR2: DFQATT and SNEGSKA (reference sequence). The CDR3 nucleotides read TGCAGTGCTAGGAGGGCCACCTACAATGAGCAGTTCTTC. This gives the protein CSARRATYNEQFF.

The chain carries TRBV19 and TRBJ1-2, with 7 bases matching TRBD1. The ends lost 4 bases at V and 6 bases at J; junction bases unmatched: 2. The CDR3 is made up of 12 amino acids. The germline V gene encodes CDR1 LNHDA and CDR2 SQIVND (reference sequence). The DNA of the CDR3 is TGTGCCAGTAGTACGACAGGGAATGGCTACACCTTC. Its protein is CASSTTGNGYTF.

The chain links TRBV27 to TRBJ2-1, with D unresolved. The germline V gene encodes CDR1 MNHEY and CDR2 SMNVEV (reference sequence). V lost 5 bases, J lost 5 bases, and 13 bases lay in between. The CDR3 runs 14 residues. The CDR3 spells CASSPRANNNEQFF. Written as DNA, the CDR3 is TGTGCCAGCAGTCCCCGGGCGAATAACAATGAGCAGTTCTTC.

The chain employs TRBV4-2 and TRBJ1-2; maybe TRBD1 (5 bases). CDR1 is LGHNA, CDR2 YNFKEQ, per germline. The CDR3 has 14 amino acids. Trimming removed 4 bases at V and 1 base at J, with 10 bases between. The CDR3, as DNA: TGTGCCAGCAGCCCCCCAGGGAATAACTATGGCTACACCTTC. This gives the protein CASSPPGNNYGYTF.

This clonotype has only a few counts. The CDR3, as DNA: TGTGCCAGCAGTAGGGACAGGGGATCGAACACTGAAGCTTTCTTT. This encodes CASSRDRGSNTEAFF. The V gene is TRBV27, the J gene TRBJ1-1; 10 nucleotides match TRBD1. This CDR3 has 15 amino acids. V lost 5 bases and J lost 1; bases outside the gene matches: 4. Germline CDR1 and CDR2: MNHEY and SMNVEV (reference sequence).

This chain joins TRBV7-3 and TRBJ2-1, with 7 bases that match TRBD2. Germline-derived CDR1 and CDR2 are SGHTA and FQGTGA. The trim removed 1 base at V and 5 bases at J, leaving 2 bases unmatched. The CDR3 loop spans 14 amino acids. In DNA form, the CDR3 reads TGTGCCAGCAGCTTAAGTGCGGGGGACAATGAGCAGTTCTTC. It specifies CASSLSAGDNEQFF.

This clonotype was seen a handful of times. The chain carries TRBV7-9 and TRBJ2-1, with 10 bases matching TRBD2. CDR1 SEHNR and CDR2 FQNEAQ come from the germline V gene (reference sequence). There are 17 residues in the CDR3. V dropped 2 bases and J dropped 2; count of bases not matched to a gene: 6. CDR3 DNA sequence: TGTGCCAGCAGCTTAATTAGCGGGGGGTATACCTACAATGAGCAGTTCTTC. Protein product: CASSLISGGYTYNEQFF.